These T cell receptor beta chains were read from a single sample in a study of type 1 and type 2 diabetes patients. TCRdb passed the multiplex PCR reads through MiXCR, listing each CDR3 protein once. The top ten hold around 13% of the sample, which has about 270,000 distinct CDR3 sequences, roughly 50% seen once. Material for sequencing was peripheral blood mononuclear cells (PBMCs). All receptors come from a man aged 18-30 years with type 2 diabetes. CDR3s include the opening cysteine and the closing phenylalanine or tryptophan. Each record gives: CDR3 protein, CDR3 DNA, clone size, D gene, V gene, J gene. A D gene is named only where the DNA matches it firmly. A row's size may be missing; if present it is once, few, many or a size class.

cdr3_aa: CASSSAGSGTGSYEQYF; cdr3_nt: TGTGCCAGCAGCTCCGCCGGGTCAGGGACAGGGTCTTACGAGCAGTACTTC; clone_size: few; d_call: TRBD1; v_call: TRBV7-2; j_call: TRBJ2-7
cdr3_aa: CASSPGPGQGNEKLFF; cdr3_nt: TGTGCCAGTAGTCCCGGGCCGGGACAGGGTAATGAAAAACTGTTTTTT; clone_size: NA; d_call: TRBD1; v_call: TRBV19; j_call: TRBJ1-4
cdr3_aa: CASSYIPGTGELFF; cdr3_nt: TGTGCTAGCAGCTACATCCCGGGGACCGGGGAGCTGTTTTTT; clone_size: few; d_call: NA; v_call: TRBV7-7; j_call: TRBJ2-2
cdr3_aa: CATSAQGQGALGETQYF; cdr3_nt: TGTGCCACCAGCGCCCAGGGACAGGGGGCTCTAGGGGAGACCCAGTACTTC; clone_size: NA; d_call: TRBD1; v_call: TRBV15; j_call: TRBJ2-5
cdr3_aa: CASREYRGREEKLFF; cdr3_nt: TGTGCCAGCAGGGAATACAGGGGGCGTGAGGAAAAACTGTTTTTT; clone_size: NA; d_call: TRBD1; v_call: TRBV6-4; j_call: TRBJ1-4
cdr3_aa: CSASPGEKLFF; cdr3_nt: TGCAGTGCTAGCCCAGGGGAAAAACTGTTTTTT; clone_size: once; d_call: NA; v_call: TRBV20-1; j_call: TRBJ1-4
cdr3_aa: CAWSVPRRGNTEAFF; cdr3_nt: TGTGCCTGGAGTGTCCCAAGACGGGGGAACACTGAAGCTTTCTTT; clone_size: NA; d_call: NA; v_call: TRBV30; j_call: TRBJ1-1
cdr3_aa: CASSIGESPLHF; cdr3_nt: TGTGCCAGTAGTATAGGGGAATCACCCCTCCACTTT; clone_size: NA; d_call: NA; v_call: TRBV19; j_call: TRBJ1-6
cdr3_aa: CARHRTSGGPNNEQFF; cdr3_nt: TGTGCCAGACACCGGACTAGCGGGGGGCCTAACAATGAGCAGTTCTTC; clone_size: few; d_call: TRBD2; v_call: TRBV2; j_call: TRBJ2-1
cdr3_aa: CASSVTSGGSPYEQYF; cdr3_nt: TGTGCCAGCAGCGTTACTAGCGGGGGGTCCCCCTACGAGCAGTACTTC; clone_size: NA; d_call: TRBD2; v_call: TRBV25-1; j_call: TRBJ2-7
cdr3_aa: CASSRKLGTGGRGGYTF; cdr3_nt: TGTGCCAGCAGCCGCAAGCTCGGGACAGGGGGTCGAGGTGGCTACACCTTC; clone_size: NA; d_call: TRBD1; v_call: TRBV3-1; j_call: TRBJ1-2
cdr3_aa: CASSTTGTHSPLHF; cdr3_nt: TGTGCCAGTAGTACGACCGGGACCCATTCACCCCTCCACTTT; clone_size: NA; d_call: NA; v_call: TRBV19; j_call: TRBJ1-6
cdr3_aa: CASSVGDLDQPQHF; cdr3_nt: TGTGCCAGCAGCGTAGGAGACCTAGATCAGCCCCAGCATTTT; clone_size: NA; d_call: NA; v_call: TRBV9; j_call: TRBJ1-5
cdr3_aa: CASSSSVPDTQYF; cdr3_nt: TGTGCCAGCAGCTCTTCCGTCCCAGATACGCAGTATTTT; clone_size: once; d_call: NA; v_call: TRBV7-9; j_call: TRBJ2-3
cdr3_aa: CASSLALGGAYGYTF; cdr3_nt: TGTGCCAGCAGCTTAGCGCTCGGGGGGGCCTATGGCTACACCTTC; clone_size: NA; d_call: NA; v_call: TRBV7-8; j_call: TRBJ1-2
cdr3_aa: CASSDKTGTEAFF; cdr3_nt: TGTGCCAGCAGTGATAAAACAGGTACTGAAGCTTTCTTT; clone_size: few; d_call: NA; v_call: TRBV2; j_call: TRBJ1-1
cdr3_aa: CASSFGRGINQPQHF; cdr3_nt: TGTGCCAGCAGCTTTGGCCGGGGCATTAATCAGCCCCAGCATTTT; clone_size: NA; d_call: NA; v_call: TRBV7-6; j_call: TRBJ1-5
cdr3_aa: CASSVRQAGEQYF; cdr3_nt: TGCGCCAGCAGTGTAAGGCAGGCCGGCGAGCAGTACTTC; clone_size: NA; d_call: NA; v_call: TRBV10-1; j_call: TRBJ2-7
cdr3_aa: CASSAGPPSTDTQYF; cdr3_nt: TGTGCCAGCAGCGCCGGACCACCTAGCACAGATACGCAGTATTTT; clone_size: once; d_call: NA; v_call: TRBV9; j_call: TRBJ2-3
cdr3_aa: CASSEALQGNTIYF; cdr3_nt: TGTGCCAGCAGTGAAGCGCTACAGGGGAACACCATATATTTT; clone_size: NA; d_call: TRBD1; v_call: TRBV2; j_call: TRBJ1-3
cdr3_aa: CSARRGGGEFYEQYF; cdr3_nt: TGCAGCGCCCGGCGGGGAGGGGGGGAATTCTACGAGCAGTACTTC; clone_size: NA; d_call: NA; v_call: TRBV29-1; j_call: TRBJ2-7
cdr3_aa: CASSLRTGGGYGYTF; cdr3_nt: TGTGCCAGCAGCCTGCGGACAGGGGGGGGGTATGGCTACACCTTC; clone_size: NA; d_call: TRBD1; v_call: TRBV2; j_call: TRBJ1-2
cdr3_aa: CASSVEGYGYTF; cdr3_nt: TGTGCCAGCTCTGTGGAAGGCTATGGCTACACCTTC; clone_size: NA; d_call: NA; v_call: TRBV6-2/TRBV6-3; j_call: TRBJ1-2
cdr3_aa: CASSKPRDRDGSNIQYF; cdr3_nt: TGTGCCAGCAGCAAGCCCCGGGACAGGGATGGATCAAACATTCAGTACTTC; clone_size: NA; d_call: TRBD1; v_call: TRBV7-8; j_call: TRBJ2-4
cdr3_aa: CASSLGGRYVGYTF; cdr3_nt: TGTGCCAGCAGTTTGGGGGGGCGATATGTTGGCTACACCTTC; clone_size: NA; d_call: NA; v_call: TRBV28; j_call: TRBJ1-2
cdr3_aa: CASSYSTELYEQYF; cdr3_nt: TGTGCCAGCAGTTACTCGACAGAACTCTACGAGCAGTACTTC; clone_size: few; d_call: NA; v_call: TRBV6-6; j_call: TRBJ2-7
cdr3_aa: CASSQGSTDTQYF; cdr3_nt: TGTGCCAGTAGTCAGGGGTCCACAGATACGCAGTATTTT; clone_size: few; d_call: NA; v_call: TRBV19; j_call: TRBJ2-3
cdr3_aa: CASSLAVQTGGTEAFF; cdr3_nt: TGTGCCAGCAGCTTAGCTGTCCAGACAGGGGGCACTGAAGCTTTCTTT; clone_size: many; d_call: TRBD1; v_call: TRBV7-2; j_call: TRBJ1-1
cdr3_aa: CSARRPLSEKLFF; cdr3_nt: TGCAGTGCTAGACGGCCACTATCCGAAAAACTGTTTTTT; clone_size: few; d_call: NA; v_call: TRBV20-1; j_call: TRBJ1-4
cdr3_aa: CASSVAYNSPLHF; cdr3_nt: TGTGCCAGCAGCGTCGCCTATAATTCACCCCTCCACTTT; clone_size: once; d_call: NA; v_call: TRBV9; j_call: TRBJ1-6
cdr3_aa: CASSLLGVSYNEQFF; cdr3_nt: TGTGCCAGCAGCTTGTTAGGGGTATCCTACAATGAGCAGTTCTTC; clone_size: NA; d_call: NA; v_call: TRBV5-8; j_call: TRBJ2-1
cdr3_aa: CASSMSWRGGYTF; cdr3_nt: TGTGCCAGTAGTATGTCGTGGCGCGGGGGCTATACCTTC; clone_size: NA; d_call: NA; v_call: TRBV19; j_call: TRBJ1-2
cdr3_aa: CASSRLAGDTSTDTQYF; cdr3_nt: TGCGCCAGCAGCCGACTAGCGGGGGATACTAGCACAGATACGCAGTATTTT; clone_size: NA; d_call: TRBD2; v_call: TRBV5-1; j_call: TRBJ2-3
cdr3_aa: CASSQGAFQPQHF; cdr3_nt: TGTGCCAGCAGTCAGGGGGCATTTCAGCCCCAGCATTTT; clone_size: NA; d_call: TRBD1; v_call: TRBV27; j_call: TRBJ1-5
cdr3_aa: CASSAGTALLYGYTF; cdr3_nt: TGTGCCAGCAGCGCCGGGACAGCGTTACTCTATGGCTACACCTTC; clone_size: once; d_call: TRBD1; v_call: TRBV9; j_call: TRBJ1-2
cdr3_aa: CASGEGPNSNQPQHF; cdr3_nt: TGTGCCAGCGGTGAAGGACCAAATAGCAATCAGCCCCAGCATTTT; clone_size: NA; d_call: NA; v_call: TRBV6-6; j_call: TRBJ1-5
cdr3_aa: CASSTTSQHPYF; cdr3_nt: TGTGCCAGCAGTACGACTAGTCAGCATCCCTACTTC; clone_size: NA; d_call: NA; v_call: TRBV2; j_call: TRBJ2-5
cdr3_aa: CATSRDKSSGNTIYF; cdr3_nt: TGTGCCACCAGCAGGGACAAGAGCTCTGGAAACACCATATATTTT; clone_size: NA; d_call: NA; v_call: TRBV15; j_call: TRBJ1-3
cdr3_aa: CASSDDRGSYNEQFF; cdr3_nt: TGTGCCAGCAGTGACGACAGGGGTTCCTACAATGAGCAGTTCTTC; clone_size: NA; d_call: TRBD1; v_call: TRBV6-5; j_call: TRBJ2-1
cdr3_aa: CASSMIGTTNQPQHF; cdr3_nt: TGTGCCAGTAGTATGATCGGGACTACGAATCAGCCCCAGCATTTT; clone_size: few; d_call: NA; v_call: TRBV19; j_call: TRBJ1-5
cdr3_aa: CASSTRTANYEQYF; cdr3_nt: TGTGCCAGCAGCACCCGGACGGCAAACTACGAGCAGTACTTC; clone_size: few; d_call: NA; v_call: TRBV7-8; j_call: TRBJ2-7